This TCR beta chain derives from a study of T cell repertoires in aging, cancer and after chemotherapy. For the study at large: Donors were grouped into six age bands spanning 30 or younger through 70 or older. Glioblastoma patients receiving temozolomide-based therapy gave paired samples before and after chemotherapy.

TCR beta rearrangements were amplified from peripheral blood genomic DNA. Turning to this clonotype: Antigen specificity is unknown.

A mixed TRB-A/B primer pool amplified rearranged TRB by multiplex touch-down PCR. TCRdb recomputed calls from the multiplex PCR reads with MiXCR, one row per CDR3 protein. The sample carries approximately 5,300 distinct CDR3 sequences, around 30% recorded once. Germline-derived CDR1 and CDR2 are DFQATT and SNEGSKA (reference sequence). V was shortened by 4 bases and J by 2 bases, with 10 bases between the two germline ends. This CDR3 is 13 amino acids long. Study-wide points: Untreated cancer patients had significantly lower blood TCR diversity than age-matched healthy donors. Loss of evenness, beyond lost richness, contributed to age-related TCR diversity decline in cancer patients.

Sample: blood. The genes are TRBV20-1 and TRBJ2-3; TRBD1 is a possible D gene (6 bases). The source is a human donor with a solid tumor. CDR3 sequence reads: CSAKDSHTDTQYF. The CDR3 DNA reads TGCAGTGCTAAGGACAGTCACACAGATACGCAGTATTTT.